This T cell receptor (beta chain) appears in the sequencing data of a study of blood T cells in healthy people across ages. The germline V and J ends were trimmed by 10 bases and 4 bases, with 16 bases remaining between them. CDR3 length equals 13 residues. The donors, all healthy, were Caucasians living in Russia, aged roughly 6 to 100. Total RNA amounts of at least 6 micrograms were extracted per sample. The second PCR ran roughly 6 to 11 cycles with a sample-barcoded 5' primer and J-beta primers. TCRdb called the 5' RACE reads again in MiXCR, with one record for every CDR3 protein. The sample carries more than 1.4 million distinct CDR3 sequences, roughly 40% recorded once. For this clonotype: This sequence may be a read error, since a much larger clone differs from it by one base.

Input material: blood. This clonotype originated in a woman younger than 30 in good health. The rearrangement uses TRBV12-3 or TRBV12-4 and TRBJ1-2; no firm D call. The CDR3 region is CANSPGLSYGYTF. In nucleotides, the CDR3 is TGTGCCAACAGCCCCGGACTGAGCTATGGCTACACCTTC.